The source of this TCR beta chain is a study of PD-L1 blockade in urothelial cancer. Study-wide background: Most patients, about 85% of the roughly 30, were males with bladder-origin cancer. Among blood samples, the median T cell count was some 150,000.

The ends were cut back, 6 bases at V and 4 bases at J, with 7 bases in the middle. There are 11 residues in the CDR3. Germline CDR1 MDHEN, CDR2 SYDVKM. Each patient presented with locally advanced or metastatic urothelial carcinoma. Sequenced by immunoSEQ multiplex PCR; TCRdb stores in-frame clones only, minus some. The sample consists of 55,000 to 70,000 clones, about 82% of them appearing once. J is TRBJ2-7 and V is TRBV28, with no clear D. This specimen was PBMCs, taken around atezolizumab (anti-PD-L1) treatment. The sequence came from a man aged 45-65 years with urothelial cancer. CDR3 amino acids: CASRNLYEQYF. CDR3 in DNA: TGTGCCAGCAGGAACCTATACGAGCAGTACTTC.